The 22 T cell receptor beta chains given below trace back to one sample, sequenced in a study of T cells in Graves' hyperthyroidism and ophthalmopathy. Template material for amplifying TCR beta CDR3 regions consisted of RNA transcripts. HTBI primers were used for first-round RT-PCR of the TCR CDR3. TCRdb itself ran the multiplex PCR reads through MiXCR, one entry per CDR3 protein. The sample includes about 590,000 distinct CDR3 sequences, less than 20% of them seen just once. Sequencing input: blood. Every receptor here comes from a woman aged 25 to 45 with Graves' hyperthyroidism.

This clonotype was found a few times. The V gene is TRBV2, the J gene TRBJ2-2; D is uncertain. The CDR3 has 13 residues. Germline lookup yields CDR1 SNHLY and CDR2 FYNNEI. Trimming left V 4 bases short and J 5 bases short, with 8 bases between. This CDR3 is CASSGQETGELFF. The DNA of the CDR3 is TGTGCCAGCAGTGGGCAGGAAACCGGGGAGCTGTTTTTT.

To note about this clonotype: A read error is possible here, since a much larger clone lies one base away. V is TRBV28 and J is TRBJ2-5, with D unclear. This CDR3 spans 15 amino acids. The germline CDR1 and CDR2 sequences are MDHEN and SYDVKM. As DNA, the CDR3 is TGTGCCAGCAGTTTAGGCCAGACCAACCAAGAGGCCCAGTACTTC. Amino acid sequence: CASSLGQTNQEAQYF.

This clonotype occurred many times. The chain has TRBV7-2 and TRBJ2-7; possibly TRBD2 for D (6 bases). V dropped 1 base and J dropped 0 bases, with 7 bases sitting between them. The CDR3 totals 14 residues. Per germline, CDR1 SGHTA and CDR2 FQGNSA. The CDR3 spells CASSLGGDSYEQYF. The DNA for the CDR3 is TGTGCCAGCAGCTTAGGGGGGGACTCCTACGAGCAGTACTTC.

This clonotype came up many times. In DNA, the CDR3 is TGTGCCAGCTCACTCGTTGACAACGAGCAGTACTTC. Its protein is CASSLVDNEQYF. V gene TRBV18 combines with J gene TRBJ2-7; no definite D call. The V end lost 4 bases, the J end lost 5 bases, and 9 bases lay between the germline ends. CDR3 length: 12 residues. CDR1 and CDR2 from the germline V gene are KGHSH and LQKENI.

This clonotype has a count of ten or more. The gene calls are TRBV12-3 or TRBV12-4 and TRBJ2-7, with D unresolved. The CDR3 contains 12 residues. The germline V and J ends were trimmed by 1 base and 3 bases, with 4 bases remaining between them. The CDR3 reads CASSLDLYEQYF. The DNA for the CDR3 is TGTGCCAGCAGTTTAGACCTCTACGAGCAGTACTTC.

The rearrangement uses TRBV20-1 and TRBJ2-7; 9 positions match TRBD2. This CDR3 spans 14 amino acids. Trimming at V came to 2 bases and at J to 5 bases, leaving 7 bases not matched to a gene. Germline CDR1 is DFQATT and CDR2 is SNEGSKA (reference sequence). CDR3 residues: CSARRASGINEQYF. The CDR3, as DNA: TGCAGTGCTAGAAGAGCTAGCGGGATCAACGAGCAGTACTTC.

The CDR3 DNA reads as TGTGCCAGCAGTTCGCGGGGGCCTGATCAGCCCCAGCATTTT. It translates to CASSSRGPDQPQHF. V usage is TRBV6-2 or TRBV6-3 and J usage is TRBJ1-5, with a possible D match to TRBD1 (6 bases). The ends were cut back, 4 bases at V and 5 bases at J, with 12 bases in the middle. CDR1 MNHEY and CDR2 SVGEGT come from the germline V gene. This CDR3 comprises 14 residues.

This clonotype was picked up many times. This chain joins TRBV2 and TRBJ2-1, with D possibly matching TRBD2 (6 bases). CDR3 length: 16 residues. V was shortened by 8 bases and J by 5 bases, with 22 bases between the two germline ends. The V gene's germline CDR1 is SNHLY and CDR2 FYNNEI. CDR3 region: CASPNPRPSANNEQFF. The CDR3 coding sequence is TGTGCCAGCCCTAACCCTCGGCCTAGCGCGAACAATGAGCAGTTCTTC.

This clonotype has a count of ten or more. This CDR3 is CASSPRAGELFF. CDR3 sequence (DNA): TGTGCCAGCAGCCCCCGGGCCGGGGAGCTGTTTTTT. V gene TRBV11-3 combines with J gene TRBJ2-2; D is ambiguous. CDR3 length: 12 amino acids. V shed 5 bases and J shed 6 bases, with 7 bases lying between them. Per germline, CDR1 SGHNT and CDR2 YENEEA. Using reference TRBV11-3 and TRBJ2-2 for the parts outside the CDR3, the full variable domain is EAGVVQSPRYKIIEKKQPVAFWCNPISGHNTLYWYLQNLGQGPELLIRYENEEAVDDSQLPKDRFSAERLKGVDSTLKIQPAELGDSAVYLCASSPRAGELFFGEGSRLTVL.

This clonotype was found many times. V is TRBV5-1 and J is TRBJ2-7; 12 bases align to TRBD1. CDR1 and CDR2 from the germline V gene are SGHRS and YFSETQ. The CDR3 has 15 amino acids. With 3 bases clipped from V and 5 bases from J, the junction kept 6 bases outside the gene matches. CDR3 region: CASSWTGTGGDEQYF. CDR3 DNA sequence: TGCGCCAGCAGCTGGACCGGGACAGGGGGCGACGAGCAGTACTTC.

The DNA for the CDR3 is TGTGCCAGCACGAACAGCCTGGGCACTGAAGCTTTCTTT. Translated: CASTNSLGTEAFF. The V gene is TRBV6-2 or TRBV6-3, the J gene TRBJ1-1; D call uncertain. The CDR3 spans 13 residues. V was shortened by 7 bases and J by 4 bases, with 13 bases between the two germline ends. Germline-derived CDR1 and CDR2 are MNHEY and SVGEGT.

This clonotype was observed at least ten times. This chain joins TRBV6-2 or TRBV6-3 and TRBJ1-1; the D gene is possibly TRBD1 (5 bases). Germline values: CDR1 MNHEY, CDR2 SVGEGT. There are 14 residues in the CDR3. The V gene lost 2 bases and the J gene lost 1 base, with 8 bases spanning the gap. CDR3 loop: CASSYAGPNTEAFF. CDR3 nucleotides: TGTGCCAGCAGTTACGCAGGGCCGAACACTGAAGCTTTCTTT.

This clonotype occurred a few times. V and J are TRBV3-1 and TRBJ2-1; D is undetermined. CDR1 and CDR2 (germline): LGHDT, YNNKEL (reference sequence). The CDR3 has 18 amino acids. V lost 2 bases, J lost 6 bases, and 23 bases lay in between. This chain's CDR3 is CASSQYPSVAILGNEQFF. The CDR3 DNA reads TGTGCCAGCAGCCAATACCCTTCGGTGGCAATCCTTGGCAATGAGCAGTTCTTC.

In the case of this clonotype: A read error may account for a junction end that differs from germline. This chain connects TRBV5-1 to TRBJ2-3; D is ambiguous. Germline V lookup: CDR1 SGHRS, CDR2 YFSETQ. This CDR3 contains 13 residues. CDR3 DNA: TGTGCCAGCATCTACGACGGCACAGATACGCAGTATTTT. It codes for CASIYDGTDTQYF.

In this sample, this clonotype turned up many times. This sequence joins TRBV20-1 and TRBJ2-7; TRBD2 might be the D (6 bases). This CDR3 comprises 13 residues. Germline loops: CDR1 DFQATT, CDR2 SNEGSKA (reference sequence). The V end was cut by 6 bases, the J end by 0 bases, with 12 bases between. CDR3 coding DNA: TGCAGTGCACTTACTAGCAACTCCTACGAGCAGTACTTC. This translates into CSALTSNSYEQYF.

DNA for the CDR3: TGCAGTTCGGGCATCTCCGGGGATACGCAGTATTTT. Its protein is CSSGISGDTQYF. The chain joins TRBV20-1 to TRBJ2-3; D not certain. Germline CDR1 reads DFQATT; CDR2 reads SNEGSKA (reference sequence). The CDR3 runs 12 residues. The V gene lost 8 bases and the J gene lost 6 bases, with 15 bases spanning the gap.

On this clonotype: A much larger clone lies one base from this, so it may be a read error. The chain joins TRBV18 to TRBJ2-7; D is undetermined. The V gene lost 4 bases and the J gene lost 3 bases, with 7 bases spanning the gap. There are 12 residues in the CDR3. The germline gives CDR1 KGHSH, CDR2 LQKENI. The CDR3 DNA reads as TGTGCCAGCTCACTCAACATCTACGAGCAGTACTTC. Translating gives CASSLNIYEQYF.

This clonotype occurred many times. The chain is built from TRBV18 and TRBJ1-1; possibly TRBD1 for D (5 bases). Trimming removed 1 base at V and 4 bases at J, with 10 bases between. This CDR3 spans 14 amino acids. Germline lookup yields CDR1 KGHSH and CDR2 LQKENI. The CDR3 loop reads CASSPLEGSTEAFF. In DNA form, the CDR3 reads TGTGCCAGCTCACCACTCGAGGGGAGCACTGAAGCTTTCTTT.

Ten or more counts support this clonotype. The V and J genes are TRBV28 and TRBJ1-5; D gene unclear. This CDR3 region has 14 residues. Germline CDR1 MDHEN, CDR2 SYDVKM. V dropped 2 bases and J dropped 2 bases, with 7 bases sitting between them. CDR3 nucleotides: TGTGCCAGCAGTTTACTTCGGGGCAATCAGCCCCAGCATTTT. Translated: CASSLLRGNQPQHF.

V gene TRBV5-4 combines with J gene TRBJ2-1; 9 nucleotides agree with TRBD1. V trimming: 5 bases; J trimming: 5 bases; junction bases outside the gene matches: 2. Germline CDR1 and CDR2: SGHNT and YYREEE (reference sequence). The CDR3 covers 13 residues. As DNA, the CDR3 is TGTGCCAGCAGAAGGACAGGGGACAATGAGCAGTTCTTC. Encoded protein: CASRRTGDNEQFF.

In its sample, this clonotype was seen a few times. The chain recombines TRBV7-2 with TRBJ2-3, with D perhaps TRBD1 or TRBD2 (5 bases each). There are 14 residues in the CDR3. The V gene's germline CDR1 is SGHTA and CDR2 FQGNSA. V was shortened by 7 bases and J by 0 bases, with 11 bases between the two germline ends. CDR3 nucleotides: TGTGCCAGCACCCGGGGCGTAAGCACAGATACGCAGTATTTT. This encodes CASTRGVSTDTQYF.

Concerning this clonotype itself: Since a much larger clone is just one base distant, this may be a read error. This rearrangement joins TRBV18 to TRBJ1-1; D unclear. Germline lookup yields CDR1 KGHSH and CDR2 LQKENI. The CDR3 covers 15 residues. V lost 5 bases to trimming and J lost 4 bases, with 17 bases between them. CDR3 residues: CASSNRYGDSTEAFF. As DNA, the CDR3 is TGTGCCAGCTCAAACCGATACGGTGATAGCACTGAAGCTTTCTTT. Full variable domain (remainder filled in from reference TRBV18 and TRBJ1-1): NAGVMQNPRHLVRRRGQEARLRCSPMKGHSHVYWYRQLPEEGLKFMVYLQKENIIDESGMPKERFSAEFPKEGPSILRIQQVVRGDSAAYFCASSNRYGDSTEAFFGQGTRLTVV.